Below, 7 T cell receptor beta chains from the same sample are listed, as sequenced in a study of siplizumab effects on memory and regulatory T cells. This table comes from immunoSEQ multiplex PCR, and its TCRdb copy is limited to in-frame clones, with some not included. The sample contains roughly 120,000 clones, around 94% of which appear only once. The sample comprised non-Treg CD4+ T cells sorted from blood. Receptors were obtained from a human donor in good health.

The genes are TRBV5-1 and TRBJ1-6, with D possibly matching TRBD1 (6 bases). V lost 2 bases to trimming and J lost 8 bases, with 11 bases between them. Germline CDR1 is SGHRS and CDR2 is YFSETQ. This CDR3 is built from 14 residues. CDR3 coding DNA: TGCGCCAGCAGCTTACACAGGGAGGATTCACCCCTCCACTTT. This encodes CASSLHREDSPLHF. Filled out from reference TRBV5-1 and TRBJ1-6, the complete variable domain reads KAGVTQTPRYLIKTRGQQVTLSCSPISGHRSVSWYQQTPGQGLQFLFEYFSETQRNKGNFPGRFSGRQFSNSRSEMNVSTLELGDSALYLCASSLHREDSPLHFGNGTRLTVT.

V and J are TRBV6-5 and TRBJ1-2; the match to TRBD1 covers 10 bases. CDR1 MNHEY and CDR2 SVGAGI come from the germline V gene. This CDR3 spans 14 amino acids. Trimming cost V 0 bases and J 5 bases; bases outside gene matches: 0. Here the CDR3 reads CASSYSGQGYGYTF. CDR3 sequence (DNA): TGTGCCAGCAGTTACTCGGGACAGGGGTATGGCTACACCTTC.

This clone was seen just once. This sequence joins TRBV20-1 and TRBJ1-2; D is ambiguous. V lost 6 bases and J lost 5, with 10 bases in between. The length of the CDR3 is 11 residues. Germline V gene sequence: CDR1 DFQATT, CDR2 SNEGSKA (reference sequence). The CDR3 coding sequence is TGCAGTGCCCCCGCAGTGTATGGCTACACCTTC. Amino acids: CSAPAVYGYTF.

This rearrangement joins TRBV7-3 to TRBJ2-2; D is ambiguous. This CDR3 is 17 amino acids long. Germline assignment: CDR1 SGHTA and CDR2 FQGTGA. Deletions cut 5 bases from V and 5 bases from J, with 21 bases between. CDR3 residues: CASSRTEIRVGTGELFF. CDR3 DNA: TGTGCCAGCAGCCGAACTGAGATCCGGGTAGGGACCGGGGAGCTGTTTTTT.

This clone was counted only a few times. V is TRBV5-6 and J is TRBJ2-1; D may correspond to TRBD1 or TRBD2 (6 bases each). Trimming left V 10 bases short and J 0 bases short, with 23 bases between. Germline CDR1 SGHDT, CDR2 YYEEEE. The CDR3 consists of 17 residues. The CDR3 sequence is CASRRVEGGLSYNEQFF. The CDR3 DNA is TGTGCCTCTAGGAGGGTAGAGGGGGGCCTCTCCTACAATGAGCAGTTCTTC.

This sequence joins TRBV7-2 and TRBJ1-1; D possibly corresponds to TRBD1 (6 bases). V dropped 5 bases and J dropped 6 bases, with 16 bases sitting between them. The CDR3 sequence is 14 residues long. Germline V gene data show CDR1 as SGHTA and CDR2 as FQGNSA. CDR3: CASSIIAGQSEAFF. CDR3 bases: TGTGCCAGCAGCATAATAGCCGGACAGTCTGAAGCTTTCTTT.

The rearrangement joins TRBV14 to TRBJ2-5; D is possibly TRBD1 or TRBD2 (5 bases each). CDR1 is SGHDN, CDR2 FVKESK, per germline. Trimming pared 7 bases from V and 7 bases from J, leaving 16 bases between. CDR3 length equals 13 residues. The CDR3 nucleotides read TGTGCCAGCAACCTAGGGACCTTGGGGACCCAGTACTTC. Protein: CASNLGTLGTQYF.